Sequencing of this TCR beta chain was carried out in a study of human T cells and chemical hapten exposure. Time point indicated: patch test 2, 6 weeks after DPC sensitization. Documented treatment: therapeutic diphenylcyclopropenone sensitization with weekly scalp DPC. CDR3 length equals 14 residues. The ends were cut back, 4 bases at V and 1 base at J, with 10 bases in the middle. Many counts were recorded for this clonotype. TCRdb passed the RACE reads through MiXCR, listing each CDR3 protein once. The sample lists around 360,000 distinct CDR3 sequences, over 6% occurring once. The sample in question was whole blood, obtained in connection with sensitization to the hapten diphenylcyclopropenone (DPC). The rearrangement links TRBV12-3 or TRBV12-4 to TRBJ1-2; the D gene is possibly TRBD1 (5 bases). The clonotype comes from a woman aged 18-30 years with alopecia areata. Some clones in this sample may be carry-over from other donors' samples. The CDR3 sequence: CASSYGGINYGYTF. The CDR3 nucleotides read TGTGCCAGCAGTTACGGGGGGATTAACTATGGCTACACCTTC.